This is a list of T cell receptor beta chains from one sample in a study of shared clonotypes between healthy human individuals. Profiled with immunoSEQ multiplex PCR; TCRdb holds only in-frame clones, not every one. This sample has some 320,000 clones, with roughly 84% found just once. Sequencing was done on a sample of memory CD8+ T cells sorted from blood. All receptors derive from a man in his late teens or twenties in good health. CDR3s include the opening cysteine and the closing phenylalanine or tryptophan. A D gene is named only where the DNA matches it firmly. Size values are once, few and many counts, or a class for expanded clones, and some rows have none.

d_gene | abundance | len | j_gene | v_gene | CDR3aa | CDR3nt
- | - | 15 | TRBJ2-5 | TRBV9 | CASSVNLAPRKTQYF | TGTGCCAGCAGCGTAAATTTAGCCCCTCGAAAGACCCAGTACTTC
- | - | 16 | TRBJ2-6 | TRBV28 | CASSFGEISGANVLTF | TGTGCCAGCAGTTTCGGAGAAATCTCTGGGGCCAACGTCCTGACTTTC
- | - | 18 | TRBJ1-4 | TRBV7-9 | CASSLASESGPTNEKLFF | TGTGCCAGCAGCTTAGCGTCAGAATCGGGACCAACTAATGAAAAACTGTTTTTT
- | - | 12 | TRBJ1-2 | TRBV5-6 | CASSQGNYGYTF | TGTGCCAGCAGCCAGGGAAACTATGGCTACACCTTC
- | once | 16 | TRBJ1-1 | TRBV4-1 | CASSQDGEGKNTEAFF | TGCGCCAGCAGCCAAGATGGGGAGGGGAAGAACACTGAAGCTTTCTTT
- | once | 12 | TRBJ1-2 | TRBV10-2 | CASSPPGYGYTF | TGCGCCAGCAGCCCCCCCGGCTATGGCTACACCTTC
TRBD2 | - | 16 | TRBJ2-1 | TRBV29-1 | CSVTLPLAGAYNEQFF | TGCAGCGTTACCCTCCCACTAGCGGGAGCCTACAATGAGCAGTTCTTC
TRBD2 | - | 15 | TRBJ2-7 | TRBV5-6 | CASSPGASGTYEQYF | TGTGCCAGCAGCCCGGGGGCTAGCGGGACCTACGAGCAGTACTTC
TRBD1 | - | 16 | TRBJ1-4 | TRBV13 | CASSYRQGALREKLFF | TGTGCCAGCAGCTATAGACAGGGGGCGCTTCGGGAAAAACTGTTTTTT
- | - | 16 | TRBJ1-1 | TRBV4-1 | CASSHHSEGLNTEAFF | TGCGCCAGCAGCCATCATTCGGAGGGATTGAACACTGAAGCTTTCTTT
TRBD1 | - | 15 | TRBJ2-7 | TRBV7-2 | CASSFDGTGSYEQYF | TGTGCCAGCAGCTTCGACGGGACAGGGTCCTACGAGCAGTACTTC
- | - | 15 | TRBJ2-5 | TRBV10-3 | CAISESGGHQETQYF | TGTGCCATCAGTGAGTCGGGGGGCCACCAAGAGACCCAGTACTTC
- | - | 13 | TRBJ2-5 | TRBV2 | CASRGQFQETQYF | TGTGCCAGCAGAGGACAGTTCCAAGAGACCCAGTACTTC
TRBD1 | - | 17 | TRBJ2-7 | TRBV7-9 | CASSSSTSGQLDYEQYF | TGTGCCAGCAGCTCCTCTACTTCGGGACAGCTCGACTACGAGCAGTACTTC
TRBD1 | - | 14 | TRBJ2-7 | TRBV5-1 | CASSFRQGNYEQYF | TGCGCCAGCAGCTTCCGACAGGGTAACTACGAGCAGTACTTC
TRBD2 | - | 14 | TRBJ2-3 | TRBV5-6 | CASSLSLAGSTQYF | TGTGCCAGCAGCTTGTCACTAGCGGGGAGTACGCAGTATTTT
TRBD1 | - | 13 | TRBJ1-1 | TRBV28 | CASREGTGGEAFF | TGTGCCAGCAGGGAGGGGACAGGGGGCGAAGCTTTCTTT
- | - | 12 | TRBJ1-2 | TRBV29-1 | CSVRYSNYGYTF | TGCAGCGTTAGGTACAGTAACTATGGCTACACCTTC
- | once | 13 | TRBJ1-2 | TRBV19 | CASSIQGDYGYTF | TGTGCCAGTAGTATACAGGGAGACTATGGCTACACCTTC
TRBD2 | - | 12 | TRBJ2-7 | TRBV29-1 | CSVESAGVEQYF | TGCAGCGTTGAATCGGCGGGGGTCGAGCAGTACTTC
- | - | 15 | TRBJ2-3 | TRBV7-9 | CASSSYSDRTDTQYF | TGTGCCAGCAGCTCCTACTCCGATCGCACAGATACGCAGTATTTT
- | - | 13 | TRBJ2-3 | TRBV6-1 | CASIPGLTDTQYF | TGTGCCAGCATTCCCGGACTCACAGATACGCAGTATTTT
- | - | 11 | TRBJ2-1 | TRBV30 | CAWSNGMEQFF | TGTGCCTGGAGTAATGGGATGGAGCAGTTCTTC
TRBD2 | - | 17 | TRBJ2-3 | TRBV9 | CASSVLSSGSRTDTQYF | TGTGCCAGCAGCGTTCTCAGTAGCGGGTCTCGCACAGATACGCAGTATTTT
- | - | 14 | TRBJ2-1 | TRBV9 | CASSVDGSYNEQFF | TGTGCCAGCAGCGTAGACGGTTCCTACAATGAGCAGTTCTTC
- | - | 17 | TRBJ1-3 | TRBV11-3 | CASRELDPGRAGNTIYF | TGTGCCAGCAGAGAACTAGACCCTGGGAGAGCTGGAAACACCATATATTTT
- | once | 13 | TRBJ2-7 | TRBV28 | CASSWGRAYEQYF | TGTGCCAGCAGTTGGGGTAGGGCCTACGAGCAGTACTTC
TRBD2 | - | 16 | TRBJ2-7 | TRBV2 | CASSEGLAGGPSEQYF | TGTGCCAGCAGTGAAGGGCTAGCGGGAGGGCCAAGCGAGCAGTACTTC
- | many | 13 | TRBJ2-7 | TRBV7-9 | CASSPNLGGEQYF | TGTGCCAGCAGCCCGAATCTAGGTGGCGAGCAGTACTTC
TRBD1 | - | 18 | TRBJ2-1 | TRBV4-1 | CASSQLFPGQGSYNEQFF | TGCGCCAGCAGCCAACTCTTCCCGGGACAGGGGAGTTACAATGAGCAGTTCTTC
TRBD2 | once | 16 | TRBJ2-3 | TRBV4-3 | CASSQDVAGVTDTQYF | TGCGCCAGCAGCCAAGACGTAGCGGGAGTCACAGATACGCAGTATTTT
- | - | 13 | TRBJ2-7 | TRBV5-4 | CASSGGGSGEQYF | TGTGCCAGCAGCGGAGGGGGCTCTGGAGAGCAGTACTTC
TRBD1 | - | 14 | TRBJ2-7 | TRBV4-1 | CASSQYRGPYEQYF | TGCGCCAGCAGCCAATACAGGGGCCCTTACGAGCAGTACTTC
- | - | 15 | TRBJ2-7 | TRBV27 | CASSLHIPSSYEQYF | TGTGCCAGCAGTTTACACATCCCAAGCTCCTACGAGCAGTACTTC
TRBD1 | once | 18 | TRBJ1-2 | TRBV25-1 | CASSEEGTGGGLRVSYTF | TGTGCCAGCAGTGAGGAGGGGACAGGGGGAGGGCTCAGAGTCAGCTACACCTTC
- | - | 15 | TRBJ2-7 | TRBV27 | CASRAGEATYYEQYF | TGTGCCAGCAGGGCCGGGGAGGCCACCTACTACGAGCAGTACTTC
TRBD2 | - | 17 | TRBJ2-3 | TRBV10-1 | CASSESTERENTDTQYF | TGCGCCAGCAGTGAGTCGACGGAGCGGGAGAACACAGATACGCAGTATTTT
- | - | 15 | TRBJ2-3 | TRBV6-1 | CASMQPDSVEDTQYF | TGTGCCAGCATGCAGCCGGATAGTGTAGAAGATACGCAGTATTTT
TRBD2 | once | 16 | TRBJ2-7 | TRBV10-3 | CAISESVLAGVYEQYF | TGTGCCATCAGTGAGTCTGTACTAGCGGGAGTATACGAGCAGTACTTC
- | - | 13 | TRBJ2-3 | TRBV29-1 | CSAETRTGYTQYF | TGCAGCGCTGAGACCCGGACTGGTTATACGCAGTATTTT
- | once | 12 | TRBJ2-7 | TRBV5-4 | CASSLDFDEQYF | TGTGCCAGCAGCTTGGACTTCGACGAGCAGTACTTC
- | - | 13 | TRBJ2-3 | TRBV28 | CASSFRFGDTQYF | TGTGCCAGCAGTTTTAGGTTTGGGGATACGCAGTATTTT
- | - | 14 | TRBJ1-2 | TRBV7-9 | CASSFHVSNYGYTF | TGTGCCAGCAGCTTCCACGTATCTAACTATGGCTACACCTTC
- | - | 16 | TRBJ2-1 | TRBV28 | CASSYRWWGTYNEQFF | TGTGCCAGCAGCTACCGATGGTGGGGAACCTACAATGAGCAGTTCTTC
- | - | 15 | TRBJ2-7 | TRBV4-1 | CASSQGVSNNYEQYF | TGCGCCAGCAGCCAAGGAGTCAGCAACAACTACGAGCAGTACTTC
- | - | 11 | TRBJ2-7 | TRBV20-1 | CSARFGYEQYF | TGCAGTGCTAGATTCGGGTACGAGCAGTACTTC
TRBD2 | - | 16 | TRBJ2-1 | TRBV9 | CASTPLSSGAYNEQFF | TGTGCCAGCACCCCCTTGTCTAGCGGGGCCTACAATGAGCAGTTCTTC
- | - | 13 | TRBJ2-1 | TRBV10-3 | CAISSLGRGEQFF | TGTGCCATCAGTTCCCTTGGGCGGGGAGAGCAGTTCTTC
- | - | 15 | TRBJ1-5 | TRBV6-5 | CASSYLMDSNQPQHF | TGTGCCAGCAGTTACTTAATGGATAGCAATCAGCCCCAGCATTTT
- | - | 13 | TRBJ1-2 | TRBV27 | CASSLGPGNGYTF | TGTGCCAGCAGTTTAGGACCCGGGAATGGCTACACCTTC
- | few | 14 | TRBJ2-7 | TRBV5-1 | CASSLAEVPYEQYF | TGCGCCAGCAGCTTGGCCGAAGTACCCTACGAGCAGTACTTC
TRBD2 | - | 15 | TRBJ2-3 | TRBV6-1 | CASSGLAGGPDTQYF | TGTGCCAGCAGTGGACTAGCGGGGGGGCCAGATACGCAGTATTTT
- | - | 13 | TRBJ2-7 | TRBV2 | CASSGSDSYEQYF | TGTGCCAGCAGTGGATCGGACTCCTACGAGCAGTACTTC
- | - | 17 | TRBJ2-7 | TRBV28 | CASSTPREGTGTYEQYF | TGTGCCAGCAGTACTCCCCGGGAGGGGACAGGTACCTACGAGCAGTACTTC
TRBD2 | - | 16 | TRBJ2-7 | TRBV5-1 | CASSFSGTKDSYEQYF | TGCGCCAGCAGCTTCTCCGGGACTAAAGACTCCTACGAGCAGTACTTC
- | - | 17 | TRBJ1-1 | TRBV7-9 | CASSPDASNNMNTEAFF | TGTGCCAGCAGCCCCGATGCCTCAAATAACATGAACACTGAAGCTTTCTTT
TRBD2 | - | 16 | TRBJ2-1 | TRBV19 | CASSIMASGTYNEQFF | TGTGCCAGTAGTATTATGGCTAGCGGGACCTACAATGAGCAGTTCTTC
- | - | 18 | TRBJ2-3 | TRBV11-2 | CASSLDMGAGLRTDTQYF | TGTGCCAGCAGCTTAGATATGGGGGCTGGACTTCGGACAGATACGCAGTATTTT
- | - | 14 | TRBJ2-5 | TRBV6-5 | CASSPEGSQETQYF | TGTGCCAGCAGTCCGGAGGGCTCCCAAGAGACCCAGTACTTC
TRBD1 | once | 15 | TRBJ1-2 | TRBV4-1 | CASSQGTGGVYGYTF | TGCGCCAGCAGCCAAGGTACAGGGGGTGTCTATGGCTACACCTTC